This T cell receptor beta chain was recovered during a study of T-cell reconstitution after alpha-beta-depleted transplantation in children. This clonotype was found a few times. The library targeted TCRbeta and was prepared with unique molecular identifiers. TCRdb itself ran the PCR reads through MiXCR, one entry per CDR3 protein. This sample yields hundreds of thousands of distinct CDR3 sequences, of which roughly 15% are seen a single time; 1.1% belongs to the top ten. This receptor was taken from a human donor who donated a stem cell graft to a child with acute myeloid leukemia. This material consisted of PBMCs from the stem cell graft donor, taken from the stem cell graft.

The DNA of the CDR3 is TGTGCCAGCAGCTTAAACGAAAGGTTCACTGAAGCTTTCTTT. Encoded protein: CASSLNERFTEAFF. The V and J genes are TRBV7-9 and TRBJ1-1, with no clear D. Looked up from germline, CDR1 is SEHNR and CDR2 is FQNEAQ (reference sequence). The V end lost 2 bases, the J end lost 4 bases, and 11 bases lay between the germline ends. The CDR3 has 14 amino acids.